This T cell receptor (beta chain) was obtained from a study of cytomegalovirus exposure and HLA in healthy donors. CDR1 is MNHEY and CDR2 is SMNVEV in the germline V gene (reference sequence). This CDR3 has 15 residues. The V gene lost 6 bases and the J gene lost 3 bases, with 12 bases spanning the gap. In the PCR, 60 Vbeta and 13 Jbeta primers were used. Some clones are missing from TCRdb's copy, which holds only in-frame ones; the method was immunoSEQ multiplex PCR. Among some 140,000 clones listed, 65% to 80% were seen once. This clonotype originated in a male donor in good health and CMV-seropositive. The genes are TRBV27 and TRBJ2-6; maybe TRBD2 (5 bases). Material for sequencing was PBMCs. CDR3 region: CASSPTSYGANVLTF. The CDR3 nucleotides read TGTGCCAGCAGCCCAACTAGTTATGGGGCCAACGTCCTGACTTTC.